This T cell receptor beta chain originates from a study of OX40 agonist ivuxolimab in advanced cancers. Libraries were prepared by immunoSEQ multiplex PCR; TCRdb keeps only in-frame clonotypes and omits some of them. The table shows 66,000 or so clones, with around 92% occurring only once. The source material was CD4+ or CD8+ T cells sorted from blood, sampled in a trial of the OX40 agonist ivuxolimab. The origin of this receptor is an adult with an advanced solid tumor such as melanoma, head and neck, liver or kidney cancer.

CDR3 protein: CASSLYLPGQLNEKLFF. CDR3 coding DNA: TGTGCCAGCAGTTTATATTTGCCGGGACAGCTGAATGAAAAACTGTTTTTT. The chain employs TRBV27 and TRBJ1-4; 7 bases line up with TRBD1. Looked up from germline, CDR1 is MNHEY and CDR2 is SMNVEV (reference sequence). After removal of 1 base from V and 5 bases from J, the junction contained 10 bases not matched to a gene. This CDR3 is built from 17 residues.